A selection of T cell receptor beta chains follows, all from one sample in a study of CD8 T cells in Susac syndrome. TCRdb redid the calling of the immunoSEQ multiplex PCR reads with MiXCR, one entry per CDR3 protein. The repertoire consists of 150,000 to 200,000 distinct CDR3 sequences, with about 91% occurring once and the leading ten covering more than 0.07%. Sequencing used CD4+ T cells from PBMCs. All receptors come from a human donor in good health. The CDR3 runs from the conserved cysteine through the conserved F or W. A D gene is named only where the DNA matches it firmly. Rows give clone size only sometimes, using once, few, many, or a class for an expanded clone.

.	TRBV3-1	TRBJ1-1	.	TGTGCCAGCAGCCAAGAGGGACCCAGGATGCTCTCTGAAGCTTTCTTT	CASSQEGPRMLSEAFF
.	TRBV3-1	TRBJ2-1	TRBD2	TGTGCCAGCAGCCCGCTAGCGGGCAATGAGCAGTTCTTC	CASSPLAGNEQFF
.	TRBV25-1	TRBJ2-7	TRBD1	TGTGCCAGCAGTGACCCGGGACAGGGGGGCATTGAGCAGTACTTC	CASSDPGQGGIEQYF
.	TRBV5-1	TRBJ1-1	.	TGCGCCAGCAGCTTTTCCTCGCAGGGAGAGACTGAAGCTTTCTTT	CASSFSSQGETEAFF
.	TRBV5-6	TRBJ1-5	.	TGTGCCAGCAGCTTCAGGGATAGGAGCAATCAGCCCCAGCATTTT	CASSFRDRSNQPQHF
.	TRBV25-1	TRBJ1-1	TRBD1	TGTGCCAGCAGTCCTCGGACAGGAGATCGAACTGAAGCTTTCTTT	CASSPRTGDRTEAFF
.	TRBV5-1	TRBJ2-7	TRBD2	TGCGCCAGCAGTAGCGGGAGTGACGAGCAGTACTTC	CASSSGSDEQYF
once	TRBV30	TRBJ2-7	TRBD2	TGTGCCTGGAGTAGAAAGGGACTAGCGGGAGGAGAGCAGTACTTC	CAWSRKGLAGGEQYF
.	TRBV6-1	TRBJ2-1	TRBD1	TGTGCCAGCAGTGTAGAAGGGGGCACCTACAATGAGCAGTTCTTC	CASSVEGGTYNEQFF
.	TRBV3-1	TRBJ1-6	.	TGTGCCAGCAGCCAACTTCAGGGAGGAAATTCACCCCTCCACTTT	CASSQLQGGNSPLHF